Detailed here is one T cell receptor (beta chain). Clones were read by immunoSEQ multiplex PCR, and TCRdb kept only the in-frame ones, dropping some. The table lists more than 30,000 clones, about 88% of them singletons. The data originate from a study of OX40 agonist ivuxolimab in advanced cancers. The CDR3 length is 14 residues. Germline values: CDR1 MNHEY, CDR2 SVGAGI. The V segment lost 6 bases and the J segment 7 bases; nucleotides outside the gene matches: 6. The chain employs TRBV6-5 and TRBJ1-6, with 7 nucleotides matching TRBD1. The input for sequencing was CD4+ or CD8+ T cells sorted from blood, taken in a trial of the OX40 agonist ivuxolimab. The TCR was taken from an adult with an advanced solid tumor such as melanoma, head and neck, liver or kidney cancer. CDR3 sequence: CASRLTGDNSPLHF. The CDR3 coding sequence is TGTGCCAGCAGACTAACAGGGGACAATTCACCCCTCCACTTT.